This T cell receptor (beta chain) is from a study of chemoradiotherapy in HPV16-positive cancers. The V gene's germline CDR1 is LNHDA and CDR2 SQIVND (reference sequence). The ends were cut back, 1 base at V and 0 bases at J, with 12 bases in the middle. The CDR3 has 16 amino acids. In this sample, this clone is medium-sized. Clones were read by immunoSEQ multiplex PCR, and TCRdb kept only the in-frame ones, dropping some. Of 6,000 to 9,500 clones in the sample, roughly four fifths were seen once. This receptor was obtained from a human donor with HPV-associated anogenital cancer. The chain joins TRBV19 to TRBJ2-5; no definite D call. The sequencing here drew on tumor tissue, taken from a patient who underwent chemoradiotherapy. DNA of the CDR3: TGTGCCAGTAGTATAGGATTTCGTCTAGACCAAGAGACCCAGTACTTC. Its protein is CASSIGFRLDQETQYF.